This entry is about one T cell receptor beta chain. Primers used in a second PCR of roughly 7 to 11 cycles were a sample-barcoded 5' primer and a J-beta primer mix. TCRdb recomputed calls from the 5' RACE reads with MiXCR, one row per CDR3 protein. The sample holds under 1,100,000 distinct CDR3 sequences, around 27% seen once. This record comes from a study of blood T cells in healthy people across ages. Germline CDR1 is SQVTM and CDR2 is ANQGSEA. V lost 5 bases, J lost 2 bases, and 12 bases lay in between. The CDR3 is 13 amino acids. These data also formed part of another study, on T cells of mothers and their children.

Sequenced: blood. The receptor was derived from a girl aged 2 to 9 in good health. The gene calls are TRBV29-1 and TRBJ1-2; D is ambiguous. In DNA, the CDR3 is TGCAGCGTTTTATTTCGTCAAAACTATGGCTACACCTTC. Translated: CSVLFRQNYGYTF.